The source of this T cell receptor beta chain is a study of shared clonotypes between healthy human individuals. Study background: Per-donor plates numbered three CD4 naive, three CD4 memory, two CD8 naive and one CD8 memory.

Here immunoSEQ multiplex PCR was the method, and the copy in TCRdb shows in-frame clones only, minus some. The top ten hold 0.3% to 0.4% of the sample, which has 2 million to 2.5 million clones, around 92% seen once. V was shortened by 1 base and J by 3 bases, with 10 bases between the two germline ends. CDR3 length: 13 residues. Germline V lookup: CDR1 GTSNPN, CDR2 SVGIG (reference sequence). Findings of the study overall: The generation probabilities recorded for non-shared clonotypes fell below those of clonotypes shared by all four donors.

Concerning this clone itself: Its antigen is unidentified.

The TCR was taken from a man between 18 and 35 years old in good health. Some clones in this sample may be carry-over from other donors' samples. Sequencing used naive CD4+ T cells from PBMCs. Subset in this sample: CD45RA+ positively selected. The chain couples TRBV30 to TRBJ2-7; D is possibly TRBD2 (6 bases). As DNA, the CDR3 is TGTGCCTGGAGTGGGGGACTCCTCTACGAGCAGTACTTC. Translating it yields CAWSGGLLYEQYF.